This record looks at one T cell receptor (beta chain) sequence and its context. Its antigen is unknown. The entry originates in a study of monozygotic twins with cystic fibrosis. Findings and caveats of the study: Monozygotic CF twin pairs shared significantly more nucleotide-identical clonotypes than unrelated CF individuals did. The repertoire was suggested to be naive-dominated, clonality median approximately 0.0093.

The CDR3 sequence is 16 residues long. Germline V CDR1 and CDR2: WSHSY, SAAADI. The V segment lost 4 bases and the J segment 3 bases; nucleotides outside the gene matches: 12. Sequencing used immunoSEQ multiplex PCR; TCRdb keeps in-frame clones, though not all of them. Of around 34,000 clones in the sample, 92% were seen once. Input material: blood. The sequence was collected from a girl aged 2 to 9 with cystic fibrosis. The chain couples TRBV10-2 to TRBJ2-7, with 7 nucleotides matching TRBD1. CDR3: CASSVFPDAGGYEQYF. Here the CDR3 DNA reads TGCGCCAGCAGTGTGTTCCCGGACGCAGGGGGCTACGAGCAGTACTTC.